The 2 T cell receptor beta chains in this list originate from one sample, sequenced in a study of identical twins. TCRdb re-called the 5' RACE reads through MiXCR, storing one row per CDR3 protein. The table has 450,000 or so distinct CDR3 sequences, approximately 15% seen once. A further study also used this sample, focusing on yellow fever vaccine responses in identical twins.

Material: CD4+ T cells sorted from blood. The receptors derive from a woman in her late teens or twenties in good health.

The table lists this clonotype with many counts. The chain employs TRBV21-1 and TRBJ1-1; no DNA check was done on the table's D call, TRBD1. TRBV21-1 is a pseudogene. The CDR3 consists of 17 residues. The CDR3 bases are TGTGCCAGCAGCAAGAGACAGGGCCCATGCATGAACACTGAAGCTTTCTTT. Protein product: CASSKRQGPCMNTEAFF.

This clonotype was seen a few times. CDR3 in DNA: TGTGCCAGCAGCTTCTTGGGCACGGGGGAGCAGTTCTTC. Protein sequence: CASSFLGTGEQFF. The chain carries TRBV12-3 or TRBV12-4 and TRBJ2-1; D is possibly TRBD2 (5 bases). This CDR3 is built from 13 residues. The ends were cut back, 6 bases at V and 10 bases at J, with 16 bases in the middle.